This record covers a single TCR beta chain. The antigen remains unidentified. The entry originates in a study of shared clonotypes between healthy human individuals. Study-wide findings and caveats: Generation probabilities of non-shared clonotypes were lower (relative to those shared by all four donors).

Deletions cut 6 bases from V and 3 bases from J, with 18 bases between. This CDR3 is built from 15 residues. The germline V gene encodes CDR1 MGHRA and CDR2 YSYEKL. Repertoires were generated with immunoSEQ multiplex PCR, while TCRdb's copy carries only in-frame clones and drops some. The repertoire holds 650,000 to 700,000 clones, with around 90% as singletons. The chain recombines TRBV4-1 with TRBJ2-7, with D possibly being TRBD1 (6 bases). The TCR comes from a man aged 18 to 29 in good health. Some clones in this sample may be carry-over from other donors' samples. Source material: memory CD8+ T cells from PBMCs. Subset here: CD45RO+ cells pooled with CCR7-negative TemRA cells. In nucleotides, the CDR3 is TGCGCCAGCAGTCTCCGACAGGCGACGAGCTACGAGCAGTACTTC. Protein sequence: CASSLRQATSYEQYF.